This is a list of T cell receptor beta chains from one sample in a study of naive and memory T cell subsets. TCRdb used MiXCR to reprocess the UMI-ligation and nested PCR reads, holding one entry per CDR3 protein. This table has tens of thousands of distinct CDR3 sequences, about 8.2% appearing once. Sequenced material: naive CD8+ T cells from blood. The source is a human donor in good health. CDR3s include the opening cysteine and the closing phenylalanine or tryptophan. A D gene is named only where the DNA matches it firmly. Where a row states a size, it is once, few, many or the class of an expanded clone; other rows omit it.

cdr3_aa: CASSLPRNRGPYNEQFF
cdr3_nt: TGTGCCAGCAGCCTACCACGGAACAGGGGCCCCTACAATGAGCAGTTCTTC
clone_size: NA
d_call: TRBD1
cdr3_length: 17
v_call: TRBV5-4
j_call: TRBJ2-1

cdr3_aa: CASTRGETEAFF
cdr3_nt: TGTGCCAGCACCAGGGGGGAAACTGAAGCTTTCTTT
clone_size: many
d_call: TRBD1
cdr3_length: 12
v_call: TRBV5-4
j_call: TRBJ1-1

cdr3_aa: CASRELSMTDTQYF
cdr3_nt: TGTGCCAGCAGAGAACTCTCAATGACAGATACGCAGTATTTT
clone_size: many
d_call: NA
cdr3_length: 14
v_call: TRBV28
j_call: TRBJ2-3

cdr3_aa: CASSFPGLAGERGTQYF
cdr3_nt: TGTGCCAGCAGTTTCCCGGGACTAGCGGGAGAAAGGGGTACGCAGTATTTT
clone_size: few
d_call: TRBD2
cdr3_length: 17
v_call: TRBV27
j_call: TRBJ2-3

cdr3_aa: CASSAQQGYEGDEKLFF
cdr3_nt: TGTGCCAGCAGCGCACAACAGGGCTACGAGGGTGATGAAAAACTGTTTTTT
clone_size: few
d_call: NA
cdr3_length: 17
v_call: TRBV7-2
j_call: TRBJ1-4

cdr3_aa: CASSVATSVYEQYF
cdr3_nt: TGTGCCAGCAGCGTAGCTACTAGCGTCTACGAGCAGTACTTC
clone_size: NA
d_call: TRBD2
cdr3_length: 14
v_call: TRBV9
j_call: TRBJ2-7

cdr3_aa: CASSSWDIESRAFF
cdr3_nt: TGTGCCAGCAGCTCTTGGGACATTGAATCACGGGCTTTCTTT
clone_size: many
d_call: NA
cdr3_length: 14
v_call: TRBV11-1
j_call: TRBJ1-1

cdr3_aa: CASSTPGLANTDTQYF
cdr3_nt: TGTGCCAGCAGTACCCCGGGACTAGCGAACACAGATACGCAGTATTTT
clone_size: few
d_call: TRBD2
cdr3_length: 16
v_call: TRBV6-2/TRBV6-3
j_call: TRBJ2-3

cdr3_aa: CATRSGSSYNEQFF
cdr3_nt: TGTGCCACCAGAAGCGGGAGCTCCTACAATGAGCAGTTCTTC
clone_size: NA
d_call: TRBD2
cdr3_length: 14
v_call: TRBV24-1
j_call: TRBJ2-1

cdr3_aa: CASRGTDFDTQYF
cdr3_nt: TGCGCCAGCAGGGGTACGGATTTCGATACGCAGTATTTT
clone_size: many
d_call: NA
cdr3_length: 13
v_call: TRBV10-1
j_call: TRBJ2-3

cdr3_aa: CASSSLDRPDTQYF
cdr3_nt: TGTGCCAGCAGTTCCTTGGACAGGCCAGATACGCAGTATTTT
clone_size: many
d_call: TRBD1
cdr3_length: 14
v_call: TRBV27
j_call: TRBJ2-3

cdr3_aa: CASSSPRAPSKEQYF
cdr3_nt: TGTGCCAGCAGCTCCCCCAGGGCCCCCTCTAAGGAGCAGTACTTC
clone_size: NA
d_call: NA
cdr3_length: 15
v_call: TRBV7-9
j_call: TRBJ2-7

cdr3_aa: CSVEDPAGTGTTYEQYF
cdr3_nt: TGCAGCGTTGAAGATCCCGCAGGGACAGGGACCACCTACGAGCAGTACTTC
clone_size: many
d_call: TRBD1
cdr3_length: 17
v_call: TRBV29-1
j_call: TRBJ2-7

cdr3_aa: CASSQDLNGQNTEAFF
cdr3_nt: TGCGCCAGCAGCCAAGATCTAAACGGCCAGAACACTGAAGCTTTCTTT
clone_size: NA
d_call: NA
cdr3_length: 16
v_call: TRBV4-3
j_call: TRBJ1-1

cdr3_aa: CASSGLMGTSTDTQYF
cdr3_nt: TGTGCCAGCTCGGGACTTATGGGGACTAGCACAGATACGCAGTATTTT
clone_size: NA
d_call: NA
cdr3_length: 16
v_call: TRBV6-1
j_call: TRBJ2-3

cdr3_aa: CASSLGQGAGWGSTDTQYF
cdr3_nt: TGTGCCAGCAGTTTAGGACAGGGGGCTGGGTGGGGAAGCACAGATACGCAGTATTTT
clone_size: NA
d_call: TRBD1
cdr3_length: 19
v_call: TRBV28
j_call: TRBJ2-3

cdr3_aa: CASSEYLVADTQYF
cdr3_nt: TGTGCCAGCAGTGAGTACCTCGTGGCAGATACGCAGTATTTT
clone_size: many
d_call: NA
cdr3_length: 14
v_call: TRBV2
j_call: TRBJ2-3

cdr3_aa: CASSVEGTGANTEAFF
cdr3_nt: TGTGCCAGCAGCGTAGAAGGGACAGGGGCCAACACTGAAGCTTTCTTT
clone_size: NA
d_call: TRBD1
cdr3_length: 16
v_call: TRBV9
j_call: TRBJ1-1

cdr3_aa: CASSSGQGANTGELFF
cdr3_nt: TGTGCCAGCAGCTCGGGACAGGGGGCGAACACCGGGGAGCTGTTTTTT
clone_size: few
d_call: TRBD1
cdr3_length: 16
v_call: TRBV7-9
j_call: TRBJ2-2

cdr3_aa: CASSATDSNQPQHF
cdr3_nt: TGTGCCAGCAGCGCGACAGATAGCAATCAGCCCCAGCATTTT
clone_size: many
d_call: NA
cdr3_length: 14
v_call: TRBV9
j_call: TRBJ1-5

cdr3_aa: CAWSVIWREAQYF
cdr3_nt: TGTGCCTGGAGTGTAATATGGCGGGAGGCGCAGTATTTT
clone_size: NA
d_call: TRBD2
cdr3_length: 13
v_call: TRBV30
j_call: TRBJ2-3

cdr3_aa: CATSDRKDGSSYNEQFF
cdr3_nt: TGTGCCACCAGTGACCGAAAGGACGGAAGCTCCTACAATGAGCAGTTCTTC
clone_size: NA
d_call: NA
cdr3_length: 17
v_call: TRBV24-1
j_call: TRBJ2-1

cdr3_aa: CASSDGGKYRENIQYF
cdr3_nt: TGTGCCAGCAGTGATGGGGGGAAATACCGCGAAAACATTCAGTACTTC
clone_size: NA
d_call: NA
cdr3_length: 16
v_call: TRBV2
j_call: TRBJ2-4

cdr3_aa: CASSWAAGGLIDEQFF
cdr3_nt: TGCGCCAGCAGCTGGGCAGCGGGAGGGCTGATCGATGAGCAGTTCTTC
clone_size: many
d_call: TRBD2
cdr3_length: 16
v_call: TRBV5-1
j_call: TRBJ2-1

cdr3_aa: CSVVLGTEAFF
cdr3_nt: TGCAGCGTTGTTTTGGGCACTGAAGCTTTCTTT
clone_size: many
d_call: NA
cdr3_length: 11
v_call: TRBV29-1
j_call: TRBJ1-1

cdr3_aa: CSVNLDRGAYEQYF
cdr3_nt: TGCAGCGTTAATTTGGACAGGGGGGCCTACGAGCAGTACTTC
clone_size: few
d_call: TRBD1
cdr3_length: 14
v_call: TRBV29-1
j_call: TRBJ2-7

cdr3_aa: CAWSEGTLLGGTEAFF
cdr3_nt: TGTGCCTGGAGTGAAGGGACCCTCTTAGGCGGCACTGAAGCTTTCTTT
clone_size: many
d_call: NA
cdr3_length: 16
v_call: TRBV30
j_call: TRBJ1-1

cdr3_aa: CASSPTDTSYEQYF
cdr3_nt: TGTGCCAGCAGTCCAACGGACACATCCTACGAGCAGTACTTC
clone_size: NA
d_call: NA
cdr3_length: 14
v_call: TRBV28
j_call: TRBJ2-7

cdr3_aa: CAISESGQGANTEAFF
cdr3_nt: TGTGCCATCAGTGAGTCTGGACAGGGCGCAAACACTGAAGCTTTCTTT
clone_size: many
d_call: TRBD1
cdr3_length: 16
v_call: TRBV10-3
j_call: TRBJ1-1

cdr3_aa: CASSLNRGTDEKLFF
cdr3_nt: TGTGCCAGCAGCTTAAACAGGGGGACGGATGAAAAACTGTTTTTT
clone_size: few
d_call: TRBD1
cdr3_length: 15
v_call: TRBV7-2
j_call: TRBJ1-4